These 17 T cell receptor beta chains were all obtained from the same sample, sequenced in a study of cytomegalovirus exposure and HLA in healthy donors. PCR involved 60 Vbeta and 13 Jbeta primers. This table comes from immunoSEQ multiplex PCR, and its TCRdb copy is limited to in-frame clones, with some not included. The table records a few hundred thousand clones, 80% to 85% of them present only once. Sequenced sample: PBMCs. Every receptor here comes from a woman aged 55 to 70 in good health and CMV-seropositive.

This clone has just a few counts. This sequence joins TRBV5-5 and TRBJ1-2; D remains unclear. V was clipped by 4 bases and J by 5 bases, with 21 bases between them. This CDR3 region has 16 residues. CDR1 is SGHKS and CDR2 is YYEKEE in the germline V gene (reference sequence). The CDR3 here is CASSKAGASLIYGYTF. CDR3 nucleotides: TGTGCCAGCAGCAAAGCCGGAGCGTCCCTGATTTATGGCTACACCTTC.

V gene TRBV5-1 combines with J gene TRBJ2-1, with 11 bases identical to TRBD2. Trimming cost V 3 bases and J 7 bases; bases outside gene matches: 3. From germline, CDR1 is SGHRS and CDR2 YFSETQ. This CDR3 spans 14 amino acids. CDR3 in amino acids: CASSSASGRNEQFF. CDR3 in DNA: TGCGCCAGCAGCTCGGCTAGCGGGAGGAATGAGCAGTTCTTC.

V gene TRBV6-5 combines with J gene TRBJ2-5; TRBD2 matches 11 bases. The end of the DNA aligns better with TRBJ2-7, so the J call may be wrong. CDR1 and CDR2 (germline): MNHEY, SVGAGI. The length of the CDR3 is 14 residues. The CDR3 DNA reads TGTGCCAGCAGTTTCACTAGCGGGAGCTACGAGCAGTACTTC. It codes for CASSFTSGSYEQYF.

The chain carries TRBV9 and TRBJ2-3, with D possibly TRBD1 on 5 matching bases. The V gene's germline CDR1 is SGDLS and CDR2 YYNGEE. V gave up 1 base and J gave up 4 bases, with 7 bases separating them. CDR3 length equals 13 residues. The DNA for the CDR3 is TGTGCCAGCAGCGTAAAGGGGTCAGATACGCAGTATTTT. Protein sequence: CASSVKGSDTQYF.

The V gene is TRBV11-3, the J gene TRBJ2-2; 12 bases align to TRBD2. Germline-derived CDR1 and CDR2 are SGHNT and YENEEA. V was pared by 5 bases and J by 3 bases, with 7 bases of the junction left unmatched. This CDR3 comprises 17 residues. DNA for the CDR3: TGTGCCAGCAGCCGACTAGCGGGAGATAAGTACACCGGGGAGCTGTTTTTT. The encoded protein is CASSRLAGDKYTGELFF.

The V and J genes are TRBV27 and TRBJ2-3; 8 bases align to TRBD2. The CDR3 is 17 amino acids. Germline CDR1 MNHEY, CDR2 SMNVEV (reference sequence). J lost 2 bases, V lost 3 bases, and 10 bases had no gene match. The CDR3 region has the DNA TGTGCCAGCAGTTTTACGGGAGGGTCCTTAATCACAGATACGCAGTATTTT. Translation gives CASSFTGGSLITDTQYF.

Comments on this clone: Its ends do not fully match the called genes, so a read error is possible. The J gene is TRBJ2-3, the V gene TRBV19; D not certain. The CDR3 totals 17 residues. Germline CDR1 and CDR2: LNHDA and SQIVND (reference sequence). The CDR3, as DNA: TGTGTCAGTAAGTTGGCTCCTGAGACATTCACCACAGATACGCAGTATTTT. It encodes CVSKLAPETFTTDTQYF. The full variable domain, its missing parts supplied by reference TRBV19 and TRBJ2-3, is DGGITQSPKYLFRKEGQNVTLSCEQNLNHDAMYWYRQDPGQGLRLIYYSQIVNDFQKGDIAEGYSVSREKKESFPLTVTSAQKNPTAFYLCVSKLAPETFTTDTQYFGPGTRLTVL.

The rearrangement joins TRBV28 to TRBJ2-1; 9 nucleotides line up with TRBD1. The V and J ends lost 6 bases and 7 bases, in that order; junction bases with no gene match: 10. Germline CDR1 is MDHEN and CDR2 is SYDVKM. This CDR3 comprises 15 residues. CDR3 coding DNA: TGTGCCAGCAGAGGACCGGGACAGGGAAAGAATGAGCAGTTCTTC. Amino acid sequence: CASRGPGQGKNEQFF.

The chain combines TRBV5-1 with TRBJ2-3, with 9 bases identical to TRBD2. The germline CDR1 and CDR2 sequences are SGHRS and YFSETQ. Trimming at V came to 2 bases and at J to 3 bases, leaving 10 bases not matched to a gene. The CDR3 sequence is 17 residues long. The CDR3 DNA follows: TGCGCCAGCAGCTTCCCTGGCGGGAGGGCCAGGACAGATACGCAGTATTTT. Its protein product is CASSFPGGRARTDTQYF.

This clone was found a few times. The chain is built from TRBV5-4 and TRBJ2-2, with D perhaps matching TRBD2 (5 bases). Trimming pared 3 bases from V and 4 bases from J, leaving 10 bases between. The CDR3 covers 14 residues. Germline values: CDR1 SGHNT, CDR2 YYREEE (reference sequence). The CDR3 DNA is TGTGCCAGCAGCTCCGGACTGATCACCGGGGAGCTGTTTTTT. Its protein is CASSSGLITGELFF.

Concerning this clone itself: An end of the junction differs from the germline gene, which may be a read error. The chain combines TRBV30 with TRBJ2-7; 8 bases are shared with TRBD1. This CDR3 contains 17 residues. Per the germline V gene, CDR1 is GTSNPN and CDR2 is SVGIG (reference sequence). CDR3 nucleotides: TGTGCCTGGACTGAGGACAGGGCTCTCCTCAGCTCCTACGAGCAGCACTTC. Protein: CAWTEDRALLSSYEQHF. Full variable domain (missing parts from reference TRBV30 and TRBJ2-7): SQTIHQWPATLVQPVGSPLSLECTVEGTSNPNLYWYRQAAGRGLQLLFYSVGIGQISSEVPQNLSASRPQDRQFILSSKKLLLSDSGFYLCAWTEDRALLSSYEQHFGPGTRLTVT.

The chain joins TRBV25-1 to TRBJ1-2; 9 nucleotides line up with TRBD1. J lost 5 bases, V lost 4 bases, and 8 bases had no gene match. From germline, CDR1 is MGHDK and CDR2 SYGVNS. The CDR3 is 15 residues long. In nucleotides, the CDR3 is TGTGCCAGCAGTGTCTCCGGGACAGGGAGTTATGGCTACACCTTC. Residues: CASSVSGTGSYGYTF.

On this clone itself: Different DNA sequences within this sample yield the same CDR3. The rearrangement joins TRBV5-1 to TRBJ1-2; D is possibly TRBD1 (5 bases). Germline V CDR1 and CDR2: SGHRS, YFSETQ. V gave up 4 bases and J gave up 4 bases, with 8 bases separating them. This CDR3 is 12 amino acids long. The CDR3: CASSPQGYGYTF. The CDR3 DNA sequence: TGCGCCAGCAGCCCGCAGGGCTATGGCTACACCTTC.

This clone was counted between two and nine times. The chain couples TRBV30 to TRBJ2-1; D is possibly TRBD1 or TRBD2 (5 bases each). The V and J ends lost 8 bases and 10 bases respectively, with 15 bases between them. Germline V CDR1 and CDR2: GTSNPN, SVGIG (reference sequence). This CDR3 contains 11 residues. The CDR3 DNA reads as TGTGCCGGGACGGGGTACTTGGAGCAGTTCTTC. Its translation is CAGTGYLEQFF. The entire variable domain, with the rest obtained from reference TRBV30 and TRBJ2-1, is as follows: SQTIHQWPATLVQPVGSPLSLECTVEGTSNPNLYWYRQAAGRGLQLLFYSVGIGQISSEVPQNLSASRPQDRQFILSSKKLLLSDSGFYLCAGTGYLEQFFGPGTRLTVL.

CDR3 nucleotide sequence: TGTGCCTGCAGACTCGGGAGGGCCAAAGAGACCCAGTACTTC. Translating it yields CACRLGRAKETQYF. V is TRBV30 and J is TRBJ2-5; 8 nucleotides line up with TRBD2. The CDR3 covers 14 residues. From germline, CDR1 is GTSNPN and CDR2 SVGIG (reference sequence). The J segment lost 3 bases and the V segment lost 6 bases, leaving 9 bases of the junction unmatched.

This chain links TRBV6-1 with TRBJ2-7; 11 bases fit TRBD1. There are 14 residues in the CDR3. Trimming at V came to 5 bases and at J to 7 bases, leaving 7 bases not matched to a gene. The V gene's germline CDR1 is MNHNS and CDR2 SASEGT. As DNA, the CDR3 is TGTGCCAGCAGTCGGACAGGGGGCTCGGGTGAGCAGTACTTC. Its translation is CASSRTGGSGEQYF.

The chain joins TRBV5-1 to TRBJ2-1; TRBD2 matches 8 bases. The ends lost 0 bases at V and 4 bases at J; junction bases unmatched: 21. In germline, CDR1 is SGHRS, CDR2 YFSETQ. The CDR3 length is 21 residues. Written as DNA, the CDR3 is TGCGCCAGCAGCTTGGGGTCGTCTGGGGTTAGAGCGGGAGCTCTTTACAATGAGCAGTTCTTC. This encodes CASSLGSSGVRAGALYNEQFF. Complete variable domain (other parts from reference TRBV5-1 and TRBJ2-1): KAGVTQTPRYLIKTRGQQVTLSCSPISGHRSVSWYQQTPGQGLQFLFEYFSETQRNKGNFPGRFSGRQFSNSRSEMNVSTLELGDSALYLCASSLGSSGVRAGALYNEQFFGPGTRLTVL.